The present T cell receptor (beta chain) was sequenced within a study of neurological immune-mediated disorders. V was trimmed by 6 bases and J by 3 bases, leaving 15 bases between them. The CDR3 length is 14 residues. In germline, CDR1 is SGHRS, CDR2 YFSETQ. TCRdb re-derived calls from the 5' RACE reads in MiXCR, one entry per CDR3 protein. This sample carries tens of thousands of distinct CDR3 sequences, approximately 9.2% of them seen once, and the ten largest clones take 1.5% to 2%. This clonotype was counted ten times or more. Time point: longitudinal time-point 3. This chain uses TRBV5-1 with TRBJ1-2; D gene ambiguous. This sequence originates from a woman aged 40 to 50 in good health. The sequencing input was PBMCs. CDR3 amino acids: CASTLTGSDYGYTF. The CDR3 region has the DNA TGCGCCAGCACTTTGACCGGATCGGACTATGGCTACACCTTC.